These 18 T cell receptor beta chains originate from one sample sequenced in a study of blood T cell repertoires in COVID-19. The table came from immunoSEQ multiplex PCR; TCRdb's copy has only in-frame clones and leaves some out. The sample carries about 73,000 clones, roughly four fifths recorded once. The sample was peripheral blood. These TCRs come from an older woman with acute or convalescent COVID-19.

This rearrangement joins TRBV5-1 to TRBJ1-2; 8 bases align to TRBD1. This CDR3 spans 12 amino acids. CDR1 and CDR2 (germline): SGHRS, YFSETQ. Trimming took 0 bases from V and 10 from J; bases not matched to a gene: 2. The CDR3 sequence is CASSLDRGVYTF. The CDR3 DNA follows: TGCGCCAGCAGCTTGGACAGGGGGGTCTACACCTTC.

V and J are TRBV5-1 and TRBJ2-7, with TRBD1 identical over 8 bases. V lost 0 bases to trimming and J lost 4 bases; unmatched junction nucleotides: 9. This CDR3 comprises 16 residues. Germline loops: CDR1 SGHRS, CDR2 YFSETQ. CDR3 protein: CASSLAGQGARYEQYF. In DNA, the CDR3 is TGCGCCAGCAGCTTGGCCGGGCAGGGGGCACGGTACGAGCAGTACTTC.

The chain links TRBV12-3 or TRBV12-4 to TRBJ1-2; TRBD1 matches at 7 bases. The V gene end was trimmed by 9 bases and the J gene end by 7 bases; junction bases not matched to a gene: 8. CDR3 length: 12 residues. CDR3 nucleotides: TGTGCCAGTACAGGGGCCGGGCGTGGCTACACCTTC. Amino acid sequence: CASTGAGRGYTF.

The chain uses TRBV5-1 and TRBJ1-1; TRBD1 agrees at 8 bases. J lost 1 base, V lost 0 bases, and 2 bases had no gene match. Germline V gives CDR1 SGHRS, CDR2 YFSETQ. CDR3 size: 15 residues. CDR3 bases: TGCGCCAGCAGCTTGGCCGGGACAGGGAACACTGAAGCTTTCTTT. This encodes CASSLAGTGNTEAFF.

The chain joins TRBV30 to TRBJ1-1; D is unclear. V was pared by 3 bases and J by 1 base, with 9 bases between. The germline V gene has CDR1 GTSNPN and CDR2 SVGIG (reference sequence). CDR3 length equals 13 residues. The CDR3 is CAWSVSRNTEAFF. CDR3 coding DNA: TGTGCCTGGAGCGTTTCGAGGAACACTGAAGCTTTCTTT.

The chain uses TRBV15 and TRBJ1-2; 7 bases match TRBD1. Germline V gene sequence: CDR1 LNHNV, CDR2 YYDKDF (reference sequence). CDR3 length equals 15 residues. After removal of 3 bases from V and 4 bases from J, the junction contained 8 bases not matched to a gene. The CDR3 sequence is CATSRTKTGTYGYTF. Written as DNA, the CDR3 is TGTGCCACCAGCAGGACGAAGACAGGGACCTATGGCTACACCTTC. Full variable domain (rest looked up from reference TRBV15 and TRBJ1-2): DAMVIQNPRYQVTQFGKPVTLSCSQTLNHNVMYWYQQKSSQAPKLLFHYYDKDFNNEADTPDNFQSRRPNTSFCFLDIRSPGLGDTAMYLCATSRTKTGTYGYTFGSGTRLTVV.

The chain carries TRBV20-1 and TRBJ2-4; 14 bases are shared with TRBD2. The V and J ends lost 3 bases and 1 base, in that order; junction bases with no gene match: 8. The length of the CDR3 is 18 residues. CDR1 and CDR2 from the germline V gene are DFQATT and SNEGSKA (reference sequence). CDR3 amino acids: CSASGLAGGRGAKNIQYF. Written as DNA, the CDR3 is TGCAGTGCTAGTGGACTAGCGGGGGGAAGAGGTGCCAAAAACATTCAGTACTTC.

The J gene is TRBJ1-1, the V gene TRBV6-1; perhaps TRBD1 as D (5 bases). The CDR3 covers 14 residues. Germline V gene lookup returns CDR1 MNHNS and CDR2 SASEGT. Trimming cost V 0 bases and J 1 base, with 6 bases left between them. CDR3 sequence: CASSEAQGNTEAFF. The CDR3 DNA reads as TGTGCCAGCAGTGAAGCCCAGGGGAACACTGAAGCTTTCTTT.

The sample holds a few counts of this clone. The chain uses TRBV7-3 and TRBJ1-1; D perhaps matches TRBD1 (5 bases). The CDR3 extends over 15 amino acids. V lost 3 bases, J lost 6 bases, and 17 bases lay in between. CDR1 is SGHTA and CDR2 is FQGTGA in the germline V gene. CDR3 nucleotides: TGTGCCAGCAGCTTCGAAGGGGCGGGGTTCGCTGAAGCTTTCTTT. It specifies CASSFEGAGFAEAFF.

V gene TRBV18 combines with J gene TRBJ1-2; 7 bases align to TRBD1. Germline trimming cut 2 bases from V and 2 bases from J; bases unmatched to any gene: 2. This CDR3 spans 14 amino acids. Germline assignment: CDR1 KGHSH and CDR2 LQKENI. CDR3: CASSPETGNYGYTF. DNA for the CDR3: TGTGCCAGCTCACCAGAGACAGGGAACTATGGCTACACCTTC.

This chain links TRBV5-1 with TRBJ2-2; D may be TRBD2 (5 bases). Looked up from germline, CDR1 is SGHRS and CDR2 is YFSETQ. CDR3 size: 16 residues. V lost 4 bases and J lost 1, with 14 bases in between. The CDR3: CASSPDGVGNTGELFF. CDR3 coding DNA: TGCGCCAGCAGCCCGGACGGGGTCGGGAACACCGGGGAGCTGTTTTTT. The complete variable domain, with remaining parts taken from reference TRBV5-1 and TRBJ2-2, reads KAGVTQTPRYLIKTRGQQVTLSCSPISGHRSVSWYQQTPGQGLQFLFEYFSETQRNKGNFPGRFSGRQFSNSRSEMNVSTLELGDSALYLCASSPDGVGNTGELFFGEGSRLTVL.

This chain links TRBV5-6 with TRBJ1-2; a weak D match, TRBD1 (6 bases). This CDR3 has 13 amino acids. The germline gives CDR1 SGHDT, CDR2 YYEEEE. The V end was cut by 7 bases, the J end by 5 bases, with 15 bases between. Written as DNA, the CDR3 is TGTGCCAGCGCGATCAGGGACACATATGGCTACACCTTC. Encoded protein: CASAIRDTYGYTF.

This clone was seen a few times. V usage is TRBV30 and J usage is TRBJ1-5; D may be TRBD1 (5 bases). The CDR3 runs to 15 residues. Germline assignment: CDR1 GTSNPN and CDR2 SVGIG (reference sequence). The germline V and J ends were trimmed by 0 bases and 7 bases, with 16 bases remaining between them. The CDR3 sequence is CAWSVLGGNGQPQHF. CDR3 nucleotides: TGTGCCTGGAGTGTACTGGGGGGGAATGGGCAGCCCCAGCATTTT.

This chain links TRBV10-1 with TRBJ1-1; 7 nucleotides agree with TRBD1. Germline V gene sequence: CDR1 WNHNN, CDR2 SYGVQD (reference sequence). Trimming at V came to 5 bases and at J to 2 bases, leaving 5 bases not matched to a gene. The CDR3 is made up of 14 amino acids. The CDR3 loop reads CASSRDSANTEAFF. The CDR3 DNA reads as TGCGCCAGCAGTAGGGACAGCGCTAACACTGAAGCTTTCTTT.

This clone came up a few times. The chain employs TRBV7-2 and TRBJ1-4; 8 bases agree with TRBD1. The germline gives CDR1 SGHTA, CDR2 FQGNSA. V lost 6 bases and J lost 7; bases outside the gene matches: 13. This CDR3 is 16 amino acids long. The CDR3 DNA reads as TGTGCCAGCAGTCGCCTTTTTCAGGGGGCCGGTGAAAAACTGTTTTTT. It specifies CASSRLFQGAGEKLFF. The complete variable domain, with remaining parts taken from reference TRBV7-2 and TRBJ1-4, reads GAGVSQSPSNKVTEKGKDVELRCDPISGHTALYWYRQSLGQGLEFLIYFQGNSAPDKSGLPSDRFSAERTGGSVSTLTIQRTQQEDSAVYLCASSRLFQGAGEKLFFGSGTQLSVL.

V gene TRBV6-6 combines with J gene TRBJ1-4, with 7 bases identical to TRBD1. The germline CDR1 and CDR2 sequences are MNHNY and SVGAGI (reference sequence). The CDR3 has 13 amino acids. The V segment lost 5 bases and the J segment 6 bases; nucleotides outside the gene matches: 3. The CDR3 DNA reads TGTGCCAGCAGTCAGGGGGAACATGAAAAACTGTTTTTT. Translation gives CASSQGEHEKLFF.

The chain combines TRBV6-5 with TRBJ2-7, with 8 nucleotides matching TRBD1. With 6 bases clipped from V and 0 bases from J, the junction kept 7 bases outside the gene matches. CDR3 length: 15 residues. Germline CDR1 MNHEY, CDR2 SVGAGI. The CDR3 nucleotides read TGTGCCAGCAGGAACCGGGACAGGTACTCCTACGAGCAGTACTTC. Its protein product is CASRNRDRYSYEQYF.

The chain links TRBV5-1 to TRBJ2-2; 9 bases line up with TRBD2. V lost 0 bases to trimming and J lost 7 bases; unmatched junction nucleotides: 10. Germline CDR1 SGHRS, CDR2 YFSETQ. The CDR3 runs to 17 residues. CDR3 loop: CASSLGASGAGGGELFF. CDR3 bases: TGCGCCAGCAGCTTGGGCGCTAGCGGGGCCGGCGGCGGGGAGCTGTTTTTT.